The next 25 T cell receptor beta chains were all read from a single sample in a study of regulatory T cells in long-lasting Graves disease. Time point meaning: newly diagnosed GD, antithyroid drugs for less than 3 months. RNA isolated from PBMCs was used to make the TCR library. For TCR beta, libraries came from iRepertoire HTBI primers and Arm-PCR of CDR3 regions. MiXCR, applied by TCRdb to the multiplex PCR reads, yields one record per CDR3 protein. Among around 500,000 distinct CDR3 sequences listed, roughly 13% were seen once. The sample was also linked to a second study, of T cells in Graves' hyperthyroidism and ophthalmopathy.

The input for sequencing was peripheral blood mononuclear cells (PBMCs), taken at new diagnosis, from a patient treated with antithyroid drugs. The source is a man aged 25-45 years with Graves disease.

This clonotype was counted ten times or more. This rearrangement joins TRBV2 to TRBJ2-3; TRBD1 might be the D (5 bases). V lost 1 base, J lost 2 bases, and 16 bases lay in between. The CDR3 covers 17 residues. Germline CDR1 reads SNHLY; CDR2 reads FYNNEI. CDR3 loop: CASSEVGAGISTDTQYF. The DNA for the CDR3 is TGTGCCAGCAGTGAAGTAGGGGCAGGAATTTCCACAGATACGCAGTATTTT.

The sample holds many counts of this clonotype. The rearrangement links TRBV29-1 to TRBJ2-7, with D maybe TRBD1 (6 bases). The CDR3 loop spans 12 amino acids. Trimming cost V 5 bases and J 7 bases, with 15 bases left between them. CDR1 is SQVTM, CDR2 ANQGSEA, per germline. CDR3 nucleotide sequence: TGCAGCGTTCGGGCAGGGGATGGGGAGCAGTACTTC. This sequence encodes CSVRAGDGEQYF.

This clonotype was found a few times. J is TRBJ1-6 and V is TRBV30; D is ambiguous. Germline-derived CDR1 and CDR2 are GTSNPN and SVGIG (reference sequence). This CDR3 has 14 residues. The V end was cut by 7 bases, the J end by 0 bases, with 10 bases between. CDR3 residues: CALAGDSYNSPLHF. The CDR3 DNA is TGTGCCTTAGCCGGGGACTCCTATAATTCACCCCTCCACTTT.

The table lists this clonotype with a few counts. The DNA is left out, because the CDR3 cannot be placed on it with certainty; the CDR3 is given as TCRdb lists it. This chain connects TRBV6-2 or TRBV6-3 to TRBJ1-2. Germline CDR1 is MNHEY and CDR2 is SVGEGT. The CDR3 spans 12 residues, counting both ends. CDR3 sequence: CASSTVGGGNTF.

V and J are TRBV19 and TRBJ2-3; D is unresolved. The J call may be wrong; the DNA end is better matched by TRBJ2-1. Per the germline V gene, CDR1 is LNHDA and CDR2 is SQIVND (reference sequence). The CDR3 sequence is 12 residues long. CDR3 DNA sequence: TGTGCCAGTAGCTCTAGAACCGATGAGCAGTTCTTC. Its translation is CASSSRTDEQFF.

There are many counts of this clonotype. The rearrangement links TRBV6-1 to TRBJ2-5, with a possible D match to TRBD1 (6 bases). CDR1 and CDR2 (germline): MNHNS, SASEGT. Trimming took 5 bases from V and 3 from J, leaving 10 bases between them. The CDR3 spans 13 residues. CDR3 coding DNA: TGTGCCAGCAGTCGACAGGACAAAGAGACCCAGTACTTC. Amino acid sequence: CASSRQDKETQYF.

This clonotype was counted between two and nine times. This sequence joins TRBV5-1 and TRBJ2-2; 7 bases are shared with TRBD1. Germline V lookup: CDR1 SGHRS, CDR2 YFSETQ. After removal of 3 bases from V and 6 bases from J, the junction contained 5 bases not matched to a gene. This CDR3 is built from 14 residues. The CDR3 region is CASSSDRAPGELFF. As DNA, the CDR3 is TGCGCCAGCAGCTCAGACAGGGCACCCGGGGAGCTGTTTTTT.

This clonotype came up many times. The chain is built from TRBV20-1 and TRBJ1-1; D ambiguous. This CDR3 spans 12 amino acids. In germline, CDR1 is DFQATT, CDR2 SNEGSKA (reference sequence). The germline V and J ends were trimmed by 3 bases and 2 bases, with 7 bases remaining between them. The CDR3 loop reads CSASKGNTEAFF. CDR3 bases: TGCAGTGCTAGCAAGGGAAACACTGAAGCTTTCTTT.

On this clonotype itself: This sequence may be a read error, since a much larger clone differs from it by one base. No conserved phenylalanine or tryptophan is present at the end of the CDR3, so a read error is the likely explanation. J is TRBJ2-2 and V is TRBV7-2; possible D gene TRBD2, 5 bases. The CDR3 loop spans 16 amino acids. Germline loops: CDR1 SGHTA, CDR2 FQGNSA. Trimming left V 2 bases short and J 4 bases short, with 14 bases between. The CDR3 bases are TGTGCCAGCAGCTTATGGGCGGAGGCGGCCACCGGGGAGCTGTTTCTT. Amino acid sequence: CASSLWAEAATGELFL.

Ten or more counts support this clonotype. The gene calls are TRBV5-1 and TRBJ1-2; D not resolved. The V gene's germline CDR1 is SGHRS and CDR2 YFSETQ. The CDR3 consists of 14 residues. Trimming shortened V by 4 bases and J by 8 bases, and 18 bases separated the two germline ends. This CDR3 is CASSPRTDLSGYTF. The CDR3 coding sequence is TGCGCCAGCAGCCCCAGGACGGACTTATCGGGCTACACCTTC.

This clonotype was detected ten times or more. CDR3 sequence reads: CASTQGYEKLFF. CDR3 nucleotides: TGTGCCAGCACACAGGGATACGAAAAACTGTTTTTT. This sequence joins TRBV2 and TRBJ1-4; weak D call: TRBD1 (6 bases). Germline CDR1 and CDR2: SNHLY and FYNNEI. V lost 7 bases, J lost 8 bases, and 11 bases lay in between. The CDR3 consists of 12 residues.

This clonotype was counted at least ten times. The rearrangement links TRBV20-1 to TRBJ1-5; D is unresolved. Germline V lookup: CDR1 DFQATT, CDR2 SNEGSKA (reference sequence). V was pared by 5 bases and J by 4 bases, with 15 bases between. CDR3 size: 14 residues. CDR3 loop: CSALPDGPNQPQHF. The CDR3, as DNA: TGCAGTGCTTTACCTGACGGACCTAATCAGCCCCAGCATTTT.

This clonotype was observed a few times. The CDR3 DNA is TGTGCCAGCAGCCAAAACACCTACCAAAGTACAGGCTCTAATAACTATGGCTACACCTTC. Its protein is CASSQNTYQSTGSNNYGYTF. V is TRBV3-1 and J is TRBJ1-2; D is possibly TRBD1 (5 bases). The CDR3 spans 20 residues. Trimming removed 2 bases at V and 1 base at J, with 26 bases between. Germline V lookup: CDR1 LGHDT, CDR2 YNNKEL (reference sequence).

The chain joins TRBV9 to TRBJ1-3; no firm D call. CDR1 and CDR2 (germline): SGDLS, YYNGEE. Trimming removed 3 bases from V and 4 bases from J, with 2 bases in between. The CDR3 extends over 11 amino acids. Here the CDR3 DNA reads TGTGCCAGCAGCGACGGAAACACCATATATTTT. Translated, it gives CASSDGNTIYF.

The rearrangement joins TRBV13 to TRBJ2-7; TRBD1 matches at 9 bases. CDR3 size: 14 residues. The ends lost 4 bases at V and 7 bases at J; junction bases unmatched: 8. Germline V CDR1 and CDR2: PRHDT, FYEKMQ (reference sequence). The CDR3 DNA sequence: TGTGCCAGCAGCTCGGGACAGGGCCCCTGGGAGCAGTACTTC. It is translated as CASSSGQGPWEQYF.

The gene calls are TRBV29-1 and TRBJ2-5; TRBD1 might be the D (6 bases). There are 17 residues in the CDR3. Germline V lookup: CDR1 SQVTM, CDR2 ANQGSEA. Trimming removed 0 bases at V and 0 bases at J, with 17 bases between. The CDR3 coding sequence is TGCAGCGTTGAAGACTTTAGGGCGCAGGGGTACCAAGAGACCCAGTACTTC. Its translation is CSVEDFRAQGYQETQYF.

In its sample, this clonotype was seen many times. The chain carries TRBV12-3 or TRBV12-4 and TRBJ1-5; a possible D gene is TRBD1 (6 bases). This CDR3 comprises 14 residues. V dropped 3 bases and J dropped 5 bases, with 11 bases sitting between them. Written as DNA, the CDR3 is TGTGCCAGCAGTTTGAGGGGGAGAGATCAGCCCCAGCATTTT. Its protein is CASSLRGRDQPQHF.

Concerning this clonotype: A junction end diverges from the germline sequence, so it may reflect a read error. The rearrangement links TRBV4-2 to TRBJ1-2; 7 positions agree with TRBD1. Per germline, CDR1 LGHNA and CDR2 YNFKEQ. The CDR3 length is 15 residues. For the CDR3, the DNA is TGTGCCAGCAGCAAAGACAGGGTTAGTTTGAGTGGCTACACCTTC. Translation: CASSKDRVSLSGYTF.

The J gene is TRBJ2-3, the V gene TRBV20-1; the match to TRBD2 covers 8 bases. V was clipped by 3 bases and J by 2 bases; unmatched bases: 4. The CDR3 has 14 amino acids. Per the germline V gene, CDR1 is DFQATT and CDR2 is SNEGSKA (reference sequence). The CDR3 region is CSARAAGVTDTQYF. The DNA of the CDR3 is TGCAGTGCTAGGGCAGCGGGGGTCACAGATACGCAGTATTTT.

This clonotype was seen many times. J is TRBJ1-2 and V is TRBV5-1; tentatively, D is TRBD1 (6 bases). The CDR3 consists of 14 residues. Germline loops: CDR1 SGHRS, CDR2 YFSETQ. Trimming left V 0 bases short and J 2 bases short, with 8 bases between. CDR3 in DNA: TGCGCCAGCAGCTTGGCGACAGGAAACTATGGCTACACCTTC. Amino acids: CASSLATGNYGYTF.

Comment on this clonotype: This may be a read error: a much more frequent sequence differs by one nucleotide. This chain uses TRBV6-2 or TRBV6-3 with TRBJ2-3; D might be TRBD1 (6 bases). V was shortened by 5 bases and J by 9 bases, with 18 bases between the two germline ends. This CDR3 region has 14 residues. Germline V gene sequence: CDR1 MNHEY, CDR2 SVGEGT. The CDR3 DNA reads TGTGCCAGCAGTGAAGAAGTCGAGGGGGAAACGCAGTATTTT. Its protein is CASSEEVEGETQYF.

The CDR3 coding sequence is TGCGCCAGCAGCTGGGACAGCTACAATGAGCAGTTCTTC. Its protein is CASSWDSYNEQFF. The chain carries TRBV5-1 and TRBJ2-1, with TRBD1 matching over 7 bases. The CDR3 sequence is 13 residues long. Losses at the gene ends were 3 bases for V and 3 bases for J; bases not matched to a gene: 0. Per the germline V gene, CDR1 is SGHRS and CDR2 is YFSETQ.

This clonotype was counted at least ten times. V and J are TRBV19 and TRBJ1-6, with D unclear. The CDR3 is 12 residues long. V was clipped by 1 base and J by 7 bases, with 2 bases between them. CDR1 is LNHDA, CDR2 SQIVND, per germline (reference sequence). The chain's CDR3 is CASSIGNSPLHF. In nucleotides, the CDR3 is TGTGCCAGTAGTATAGGCAATTCACCCCTCCACTTT.

In regard to this clonotype: A read error may be the cause here, since a much bigger clone is one base away. No conserved phenylalanine or tryptophan is present at the end of the CDR3, so a read error is the likely explanation. The gene calls are TRBV28 and TRBJ1-5; no firm D call. Trimming shortened V by 8 bases and J by 1 base, and 15 bases separated the two germline ends. The CDR3 spans 15 residues. Germline V lookup: CDR1 MDHEN, CDR2 SYDVKM. CDR3: CASRVPLGSNQPQHL. In nucleotides, the CDR3 is TGTGCCAGCCGGGTACCTTTGGGCAGCAATCAGCCCCAGCATCTT.

About this clonotype: This may arise from a read error, as a much more abundant clone is one base away. This chain uses TRBV27 with TRBJ2-5; D unclear. This CDR3 has 14 amino acids. Germline loops: CDR1 MNHEY, CDR2 SMNVEV (reference sequence). The V gene lost 5 bases and the J gene lost 5 bases, with 15 bases spanning the gap. This chain's CDR3 is CASSRNWEDETQYF. The DNA of the CDR3 is TGTGCCAGCAGTCGGAACTGGGAAGATGAGACCCAGTACTTC.